This record concerns one T cell receptor beta chain sequence. Measured with immunoSEQ multiplex PCR; TCRdb has only the in-frame clones, and not every one. The sample contains under 550,000 clones, approximately 88% of which appear only once. The data were obtained in a study of Ad26.COV2.S vaccination and SARS-CoV-2 variants. Germline CDR1 reads SGHDN; CDR2 reads FVKESK. Trimming cost V 0 bases and J 7 bases, with 9 bases left between them. This CDR3 region has 14 residues. Specified treatment: some 19 received Ad26.COV2.S at low or high dose, single or two shots; about 5 received placebo; per-sample allocation not given. Samples came from day 63 after the first vaccine or placebo injection. The vaccine delivered Wuhan-strain SARS-CoV-2 spike through an Ad26 vector.

The input for sequencing was peripheral blood, taken in a trial of Ad26.COV2.S vaccine versus placebo. The chain recombines TRBV14 with TRBJ2-2; D call uncertain. This receptor was taken from a person aged 18-60 years who received the Ad26.COV2.S COVID-19 vaccine or a placebo. CDR3 loop: CASSQEIFGGELFF. Here the CDR3 DNA reads TGTGCCAGCAGCCAAGAGATCTTTGGCGGGGAGCTGTTTTTT.